One TCR beta chain is described in this entry. Its antigen is undetermined. A read error may account for a junction end that differs from germline. The data stem from a study of post-analysis software for immune sequencing data. Study-wide context: Relapsing-remitting, secondary progressive and progressive-relapsing forms made up the multiple sclerosis disease courses.

Whole-study findings and limits: Controls showed lower frequencies than patients for roughly 5 TRBV segments, and TRBV5-6, TRBV5-1 and TRBV20-1 were among these. In multiple sclerosis, normalized Chao1 diversity was significantly below that of controls. Same-batch preparations were strongly co-clustered by F measure.

The authors incorporated unique molecular identifiers into the TCR beta cDNA libraries. Researchers reported some 500,000 cDNA molecules coming from around 1 to 9.1 million T cells. TCRdb processed the PCR reads anew with MiXCR; each CDR3 protein has one entry. The sample has roughly 800,000 distinct CDR3 sequences, around 45% seen once. The CDR3 runs to 16 residues. CDR1 is LGHDT and CDR2 is YNNKEL in the germline V gene (reference sequence). Material: blood. This chain uses TRBV3-1 with TRBJ1-1; D is possibly TRBD1 (5 bases). The clonotype originates from a girl aged 5-17 years with multiple sclerosis. CDR3 nucleotides: TGTGCCGGCAGCCAACGAGGCGGCAGGGCGAACACTGAAGCTTTCTTT. This sequence encodes CAGSQRGGRANTEAFF.